This is a list of T cell receptor beta chains from one sample in a study of shared clonotypes between healthy human individuals. Using immunoSEQ multiplex PCR, the repertoire was profiled, and TCRdb retains in-frame clones only, with some absent. The repertoire holds more than 850,000 clones, with around 78% as singletons. Material for sequencing was memory CD4+ T cells from PBMCs. These receptors were taken from a man aged 18 to 30 in good health. Some clones in this sample may be carry-over from other donors' samples. The CDR3 runs from the conserved cysteine through the conserved F or W. Fields, in order: clone size, J gene, D gene, V gene, CDR3 DNA, CDR3 protein. A D gene is named only where the DNA matches it firmly. Size values are once, few and many counts, or a class for expanded clones, and some rows have none.

abundance: NA; j_gene: TRBJ1-4; d_gene: TRBD1; v_gene: TRBV6-1; CDR3nt: TGTGCCAGCAGGGACGACAGGGGCGATGAAAAACTGTTTTTT; CDR3aa: CASRDDRGDEKLFF
abundance: NA; j_gene: TRBJ2-1; d_gene: TRBD2; v_gene: TRBV13; CDR3nt: TGTGCCAGCAGCTTCTATCGGACTAGCGGGAGTTACAATGAGCAGTTCTTC; CDR3aa: CASSFYRTSGSYNEQFF
abundance: NA; j_gene: TRBJ1-5; d_gene: TRBD1; v_gene: TRBV30; CDR3nt: TGTGCCTGGGACAGGGGGAATCAGCCCCAGCATTTT; CDR3aa: CAWDRGNQPQHF
abundance: NA; j_gene: TRBJ2-7; d_gene: NA; v_gene: TRBV29-1; CDR3nt: TGCAGCGTTGAGGACAGATCCTACGAGCAGTACTTC; CDR3aa: CSVEDRSYEQYF
abundance: NA; j_gene: TRBJ1-1; d_gene: NA; v_gene: TRBV25-1; CDR3nt: TGTGCCAGCAGTGAATTAAGCCAGGGGAGCAGGGGAACTTTCTTT; CDR3aa: CASSELSQGSRGTFF
abundance: NA; j_gene: TRBJ2-7; d_gene: NA; v_gene: TRBV6-5; CDR3nt: TGTGCCAGCAGTTACGGGGGGGCGGGCGGACCCTACGAGCAGTACTTC; CDR3aa: CASSYGGAGGPYEQYF
abundance: NA; j_gene: TRBJ2-6; d_gene: NA; v_gene: TRBV7-3; CDR3nt: TGTGCCAGCAGCCCCGACGGTCTCGCTGGGGCCAACGTCCTGACTTTC; CDR3aa: CASSPDGLAGANVLTF
abundance: NA; j_gene: TRBJ1-1; d_gene: NA; v_gene: TRBV30; CDR3nt: TGTGCCTGGACCCGACTGGCTGAAGCTTTCTTT; CDR3aa: CAWTRLAEAFF
abundance: NA; j_gene: TRBJ1-4; d_gene: TRBD1; v_gene: TRBV5-4; CDR3nt: TGTGCCAGCAGCTTGGCCGGGGGGACAGCTAATGAAAAACTGTTTTTT; CDR3aa: CASSLAGGTANEKLFF
abundance: NA; j_gene: TRBJ2-7; d_gene: NA; v_gene: TRBV2; CDR3nt: TGTGCCAGCAGTGAAGAGTCCCCGAACTATAGTGTGCAGTACTTC; CDR3aa: CASSEESPNYSVQYF
abundance: few; j_gene: TRBJ2-7; d_gene: TRBD1; v_gene: TRBV18; CDR3nt: TGTGCCAGCTCAAAGGGACAGCTCTACGAGCAGTACTTC; CDR3aa: CASSKGQLYEQYF
abundance: NA; j_gene: TRBJ2-5; d_gene: NA; v_gene: TRBV7-7; CDR3nt: TGTGCCAGCAGCTTAGGACAGGCGATCCAAGAGACCCAGTACTTC; CDR3aa: CASSLGQAIQETQYF
abundance: few; j_gene: TRBJ2-7; d_gene: TRBD1; v_gene: TRBV6-1; CDR3nt: TGTGCCAGCAGGGGACAGGAGATACTACGCGAGCAGTACTTC; CDR3aa: CASRGQEILREQYF
abundance: once; j_gene: TRBJ2-1; d_gene: TRBD1; v_gene: TRBV18; CDR3nt: TGTGCCAGCTCGTCCGGGACAGGGGGTCGCAATGAGCAGTTCTTC; CDR3aa: CASSSGTGGRNEQFF
abundance: NA; j_gene: TRBJ2-2; d_gene: NA; v_gene: TRBV2; CDR3nt: TGTGCCAGCAGGTCTTGGTTGAACACCGGGGAGCTGTTTTTT; CDR3aa: CASRSWLNTGELFF
abundance: NA; j_gene: TRBJ1-1; d_gene: TRBD1; v_gene: TRBV27; CDR3nt: TGTGCCAGCAGTTTATCCCCGGGACAGCCCTCCGAAGCTTTCTTT; CDR3aa: CASSLSPGQPSEAFF
abundance: NA; j_gene: TRBJ1-5; d_gene: TRBD1; v_gene: TRBV15; CDR3nt: TGTGCCACCCTCCACGGACAGGGTGGGAGTCAGCCCCAGCATTTT; CDR3aa: CATLHGQGGSQPQHF
abundance: NA; j_gene: TRBJ1-2; d_gene: NA; v_gene: TRBV5-1; CDR3nt: TGCGCCAGCAGCTTGGGCCCTTCGGGGAGTGACTACACCTTC; CDR3aa: CASSLGPSGSDYTF
abundance: NA; j_gene: TRBJ2-4; d_gene: NA; v_gene: TRBV27; CDR3nt: TGTGCCAGCAGACTGGATGGCTCCTTCAAAAACATTCAGTACTTC; CDR3aa: CASRLDGSFKNIQYF
abundance: NA; j_gene: TRBJ2-3; d_gene: TRBD2; v_gene: TRBV10-3; CDR3nt: TGTGCCATAAACCGGGACCGCGGGAGGGGCACAGATACGCAGTATTTT; CDR3aa: CAINRDRGRGTDTQYF
abundance: NA; j_gene: TRBJ2-7; d_gene: TRBD1; v_gene: TRBV19; CDR3nt: TGTGCCAGTAGGAAGACAGGGCTGTACGAGCAGTACTTC; CDR3aa: CASRKTGLYEQYF
abundance: few; j_gene: TRBJ2-1; d_gene: TRBD2; v_gene: TRBV7-3; CDR3nt: TGTGCCAGCAGCCCCCGACGCTCTAGCGGGAGGGACATTGAGCAGTTCTTC; CDR3aa: CASSPRRSSGRDIEQFF
abundance: NA; j_gene: TRBJ2-5; d_gene: TRBD1; v_gene: TRBV5-1; CDR3nt: TGCGCCAGCAGCAACACAGGGGCCGAATATTTCCAGTACTTC; CDR3aa: CASSNTGAEYFQYF
abundance: NA; j_gene: TRBJ1-2; d_gene: NA; v_gene: TRBV5-5; CDR3nt: TGTGCCAGCAGCTTATTTAACAGGGACGACGATGGCTACACCTTC; CDR3aa: CASSLFNRDDDGYTF
abundance: NA; j_gene: TRBJ1-5; d_gene: TRBD1; v_gene: TRBV6-1; CDR3nt: TGTGCCAGCAGTGCAACAGGGGGTGATCAGCCCCAGCATTTT; CDR3aa: CASSATGGDQPQHF
abundance: NA; j_gene: TRBJ1-1; d_gene: NA; v_gene: TRBV7-6; CDR3nt: TGTGCCAGCAGCTTAGTGGCCACACAGAACACTGAAGCTTTCTTT; CDR3aa: CASSLVATQNTEAFF
abundance: NA; j_gene: TRBJ2-3; d_gene: NA; v_gene: TRBV5-1; CDR3nt: TGCGCCAGCAGCCTGGACGGGGGCACAGATACGCAGTATTTT; CDR3aa: CASSLDGGTDTQYF
abundance: NA; j_gene: TRBJ1-3; d_gene: NA; v_gene: TRBV30; CDR3nt: TGTGCCTGGAGTGACAAGACAGGTCGAGACGCTAGGTCTGGAAACACCATATATTTT; CDR3aa: CAWSDKTGRDARSGNTIYF
abundance: NA; j_gene: TRBJ2-4; d_gene: NA; v_gene: TRBV7-2; CDR3nt: TGTGCCAGCAGCGCCCATGCCCGGGTTGGGCACTTC; CDR3aa: CASSAHARVGHF
abundance: NA; j_gene: TRBJ2-2; d_gene: TRBD2; v_gene: TRBV6-1; CDR3nt: TGTGCCAGCTTGACTAGCGGGATTAACACCGGGGAGCTGTTTTTT; CDR3aa: CASLTSGINTGELFF
abundance: few; j_gene: TRBJ1-5; d_gene: NA; v_gene: TRBV4-1; CDR3nt: TGCGCCAGCAGCCAAAAAGGGGGGGTTTGGCAGCCCCAGCATTTT; CDR3aa: CASSQKGGVWQPQHF
abundance: NA; j_gene: TRBJ2-5; d_gene: TRBD1; v_gene: TRBV11-2; CDR3nt: TGTGCCAGCAGCTTAACCGGGACAGGGACAGAGACCCAGTACTTC; CDR3aa: CASSLTGTGTETQYF
abundance: NA; j_gene: TRBJ1-3; d_gene: TRBD1; v_gene: TRBV6-1; CDR3nt: TGTGCCAGCAGAGAAGCAGGGGGTGACGGAAACACCATATATTTT; CDR3aa: CASREAGGDGNTIYF
abundance: NA; j_gene: TRBJ1-4; d_gene: NA; v_gene: TRBV21-1; CDR3nt: TGTGCCAGCAGCGCCAGGGGGTGGAACGAAAAACTGTTTTTT; CDR3aa: CASSARGWNEKLFF
abundance: NA; j_gene: TRBJ2-3; d_gene: TRBD2; v_gene: TRBV2; CDR3nt: TGTGCCAGCAGTTCTATAGCGGGAGGTTTGGCAGATACGCAGTATTTT; CDR3aa: CASSSIAGGLADTQYF
abundance: many; j_gene: TRBJ2-1; d_gene: TRBD2; v_gene: TRBV19; CDR3nt: TGTGCCAGTAGTATAGTAGCGGGACCTTACAATGAGCAGTTCTTC; CDR3aa: CASSIVAGPYNEQFF
abundance: once; j_gene: TRBJ2-5; d_gene: NA; v_gene: TRBV7-9; CDR3nt: TGTGCCAGCAGCCTAGGCGGCGGGAACAACCAAGAGACCCAGTACTTC; CDR3aa: CASSLGGGNNQETQYF
abundance: NA; j_gene: TRBJ2-4; d_gene: TRBD2; v_gene: TRBV19; CDR3nt: TGTGCCAGTAGGACTAGCGGGAGGGCCTTGGGCATTCAGTACTTC; CDR3aa: CASRTSGRALGIQYF
abundance: once; j_gene: TRBJ1-2; d_gene: TRBD1; v_gene: TRBV28; CDR3nt: TGTGCCAGCAGACGGACAGGGGGCCGTGGCTACACCTTC; CDR3aa: CASRRTGGRGYTF
abundance: NA; j_gene: TRBJ2-3; d_gene: TRBD2; v_gene: TRBV19; CDR3nt: TGTGCCAGTAGTATGAGCCGCCCCGGGGGGAGAGGTCAAGATACGCAGTATTTT; CDR3aa: CASSMSRPGGRGQDTQYF
abundance: NA; j_gene: TRBJ1-2; d_gene: NA; v_gene: TRBV30; CDR3nt: TGTGCCTGGAGCCTCCTGGGACTATATGGCTACACCTTC; CDR3aa: CAWSLLGLYGYTF
abundance: NA; j_gene: TRBJ1-2; d_gene: TRBD1; v_gene: TRBV7-3; CDR3nt: TGTGCCAGCAGCGGCGGGGACAGCTTATATGGCTACACCTTC; CDR3aa: CASSGGDSLYGYTF
abundance: once; j_gene: TRBJ2-1; d_gene: TRBD1; v_gene: TRBV19; CDR3nt: TGTGCCAGTAGTAACCGGAGAGGGACAGGGGGCGTGGAGCAGTTCTTC; CDR3aa: CASSNRRGTGGVEQFF
abundance: NA; j_gene: TRBJ2-1; d_gene: TRBD2; v_gene: TRBV5-1; CDR3nt: TGCGCCAGCAGCCCCCTGGCCGGGACTAGCGGATACAATGAGCAGTTCTTC; CDR3aa: CASSPLAGTSGYNEQFF
abundance: NA; j_gene: TRBJ1-1; d_gene: NA; v_gene: TRBV5-6; CDR3nt: TGTGCCAGCAGCAGTCCGGACGCCGGGCAGGTCACTGAAGCTTTCTTT; CDR3aa: CASSSPDAGQVTEAFF
abundance: NA; j_gene: TRBJ2-5; d_gene: TRBD2; v_gene: TRBV7-2; CDR3nt: TGTGCCAGCAGCTTAGGGCTAGCGGGAGGAACGGAGACCCAGTACTTC; CDR3aa: CASSLGLAGGTETQYF
abundance: NA; j_gene: TRBJ2-3; d_gene: NA; v_gene: TRBV5-1; CDR3nt: TGCGCCAGCAGCTTGGCTAGCACAGATACGCAGTATTTT; CDR3aa: CASSLASTDTQYF
abundance: once; j_gene: TRBJ1-6; d_gene: TRBD1; v_gene: TRBV6-6; CDR3nt: TGTGCCAGCAGTTACCCCGACAGGGTTCTCCCCCTCCACTTT; CDR3aa: CASSYPDRVLPLHF
abundance: NA; j_gene: TRBJ1-1; d_gene: NA; v_gene: TRBV6-1; CDR3nt: TGTGCCAGCAGTGAAGGCCGGGTTGAAGCTTTCTTT; CDR3aa: CASSEGRVEAFF
abundance: many; j_gene: TRBJ2-2; d_gene: NA; v_gene: TRBV7-2; CDR3nt: TGTGCCAGCAGCTTATGGCGGGAACACACCGGGGAGCTGTTTTTT; CDR3aa: CASSLWREHTGELFF
abundance: NA; j_gene: TRBJ1-1; d_gene: NA; v_gene: TRBV18; CDR3nt: TGTGCCAGCTCACCACAGGGACGGGGAGTCACTGAAGCTTTCTTT; CDR3aa: CASSPQGRGVTEAFF
abundance: NA; j_gene: TRBJ1-2; d_gene: NA; v_gene: TRBV6-6; CDR3nt: TGTGCCAGCAGTTACTCGCCGGGGGTTGATTATGGCTACACCTTC; CDR3aa: CASSYSPGVDYGYTF
abundance: few; j_gene: TRBJ2-2; d_gene: TRBD1; v_gene: TRBV5-1; CDR3nt: TGCGCCAGCAGCTACCCCCCTGGACAGGGGTTGGTCACCGGGGAGCTGTTTTTT; CDR3aa: CASSYPPGQGLVTGELFF